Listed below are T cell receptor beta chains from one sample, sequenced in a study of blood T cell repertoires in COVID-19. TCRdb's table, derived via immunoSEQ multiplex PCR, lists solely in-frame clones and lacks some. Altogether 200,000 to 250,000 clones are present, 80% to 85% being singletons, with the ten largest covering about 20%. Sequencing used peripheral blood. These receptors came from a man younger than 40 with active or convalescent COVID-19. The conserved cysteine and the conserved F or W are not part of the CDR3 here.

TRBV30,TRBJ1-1,AWNLRGMTGFTEAF
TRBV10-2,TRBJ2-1,ASSSSGRYNEQF
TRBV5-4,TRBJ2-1,ASSVNNEQF
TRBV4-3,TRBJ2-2,ASSQRTGGPGGELF
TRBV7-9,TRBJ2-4,ASSVARAGKNIQY
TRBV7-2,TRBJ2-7,ASSSGVEQY
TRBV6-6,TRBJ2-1,ATRGLAVSGNEQF
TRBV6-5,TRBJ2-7,ASSYSWASGSYEQY
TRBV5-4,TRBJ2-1,ASSFTGVSEQF
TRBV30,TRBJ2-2,AWSVSSWNTGELF
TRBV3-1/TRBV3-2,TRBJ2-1,ASSHPTSGGALNNEQF
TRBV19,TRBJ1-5,ASSIGQSNQPQH
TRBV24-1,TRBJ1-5,ASSAANQPQH
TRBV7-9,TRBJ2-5,ASSFSTGTLETQY
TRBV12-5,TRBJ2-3,ASGLVHPSQFTTDTQY
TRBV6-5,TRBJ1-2,ASSYSNPSYGYT
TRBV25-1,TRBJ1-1,ASSESTGADTEAF
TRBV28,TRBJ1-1,ASSLSREAF
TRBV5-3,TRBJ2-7,ARSLSSGRTLGQY
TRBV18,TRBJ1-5,ASSPGKNQPQH
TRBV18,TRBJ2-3,ASSPMGLAGAPDTQY
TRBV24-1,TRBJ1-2,ATSDLPGRTGFGSYT
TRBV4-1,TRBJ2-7,ASSQEAGRVSYEQY
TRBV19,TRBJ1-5,ASSKGVTGGYQPQH
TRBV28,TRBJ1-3,ASLQLQGGRNTIY
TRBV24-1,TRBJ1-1,ATSGGTGTGVDEAF
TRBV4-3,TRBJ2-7,ASSQDPGDRAGEQY
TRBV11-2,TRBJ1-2,ASSRGVYGYT
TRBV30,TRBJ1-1,AWSPLDRMNTEAF
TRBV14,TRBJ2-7,ASSQGPSGIFYEQY
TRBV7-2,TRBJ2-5,ASRFGRGQETQY
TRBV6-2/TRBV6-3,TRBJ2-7,ASSLASYEQY
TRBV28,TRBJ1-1,ASSFQDTEAF
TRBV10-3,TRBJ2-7,ATFGQGKNEQY
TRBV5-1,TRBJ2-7,ASSLRLADYEQY
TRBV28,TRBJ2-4,ASSPGTGNIQY
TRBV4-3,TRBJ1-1,ASSAWGGAANTEAF
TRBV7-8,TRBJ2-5,ASSSYSTSQETQY
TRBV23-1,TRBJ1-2,ASSHPGERVVYGYT
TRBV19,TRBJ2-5,ASSMPTSPAEETQY
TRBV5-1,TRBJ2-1,ASSLERVSSYNEQF
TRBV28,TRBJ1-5,ASSFRGANQPQH
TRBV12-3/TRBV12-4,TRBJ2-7,ASSFTAYEQY
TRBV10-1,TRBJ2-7,ASSDTIDEQY
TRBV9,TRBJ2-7,ASSVEGTGSYEQY
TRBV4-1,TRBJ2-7,ASSQGGEDYEQY
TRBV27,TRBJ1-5,ASTRGVDQPQH
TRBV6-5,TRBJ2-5,ASSSFTTGQETQY
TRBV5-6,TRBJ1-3,ASSSQLIIPTREGNTIY
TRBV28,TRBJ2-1,ASRGGVDGNEQF
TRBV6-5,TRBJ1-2,ASTPRTLNYGYT
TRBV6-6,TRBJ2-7,ASSNLDEQY
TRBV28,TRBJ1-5,ASSSVGANQPQH
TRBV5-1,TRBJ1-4,ASSIRATNEKLF
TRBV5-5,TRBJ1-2,ASSLAPGQRNYGYT
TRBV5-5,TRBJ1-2,ASSLPPYGYT
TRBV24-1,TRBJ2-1,ATSGRDWPTGRSEQF